The rows below give T cell receptor beta chains drawn from one sample of a study of blood T cell repertoires in COVID-19. Repertoires were generated with immunoSEQ multiplex PCR, while TCRdb's copy carries only in-frame clones and drops some. Of 250,000 to 300,000 clones in the sample, roughly 80% are singletons; the top ten hold 4.2%. Sequenced sample: peripheral blood. Every receptor here comes from a man between 60 and 70 years old with acute or convalescent COVID-19. Each CDR3 is given with its conserved first and last residue. D genes are given only for firm matches. For some rows the clone size is stated as once, few or many, or as a class when expanded; others skip it.

V	J	D	size	CDR3	DNA
TRBV18	TRBJ2-7	TRBD1	-	CASSPTWGTGFSYEQYF	TGTGCCAGCTCACCTACGTGGGGGACAGGCTTTTCCTACGAGCAGTACTTC
TRBV5-8	TRBJ2-7	-	-	CASSFPGWDEQYF	TGTGCCAGCAGCTTCCCCGGGTGGGACGAGCAGTACTTC
TRBV29-1	TRBJ1-1	-	-	CSTGPNTEAFF	TGCAGCACAGGCCCGAACACTGAAGCTTTCTTT
TRBV27	TRBJ2-3	TRBD1	-	CASSGQGRTDTQYF	TGTGCCAGCAGTGGACAGGGCCGCACAGATACGCAGTATTTT
TRBV27	TRBJ2-5	-	-	CASSSTYSYETQYF	TGTGCCAGCAGTTCCACTTACAGTTATGAGACCCAGTACTTC
TRBV28	TRBJ1-1	TRBD1	-	CASSPGQPNTEAFF	TGTGCCAGCAGTCCGGGACAGCCGAACACTGAAGCTTTCTTT
TRBV27	TRBJ2-7	TRBD1	-	CASSTQPGQGIYEQYF	TGTGCCAGCAGTACTCAACCGGGACAGGGAATCTACGAGCAGTACTTC
TRBV11-2	TRBJ2-7	-	-	CASSLEGTRVGRYF	TGTGCCAGCAGCTTAGAGGGGACACGTGTGGGACGGTACTTC
TRBV29-1	TRBJ2-7	-	-	CSVEKDALGTSGEQYF	TGCAGCGTTGAAAAGGACGCACTAGGAACCTCGGGCGAGCAGTACTTC
TRBV2	TRBJ1-3	TRBD1	-	CASSEEGAPGNTIYF	TGTGCCAGCAGCGAAGAGGGGGCGCCTGGAAACACCATATATTTT
TRBV25-1	TRBJ1-5	-	-	CASSFSLSNQPQHF	TGTGCCAGCAGTTTCTCCCTTAGCAATCAGCCCCAGCATTTT
TRBV4-1	TRBJ2-3	-	-	CASSQERQAPDTQYF	TGCGCCAGCAGCCAAGAGCGACAGGCCCCGGATACGCAGTATTTT
TRBV6-6	TRBJ1-3	-	-	CASSYSTGPGNTIYF	TGTGCCAGCAGTTATTCTACAGGCCCCGGAAACACCATATATTTT
TRBV7-2	TRBJ2-2	-	-	CASSLVVRANTGELFF	TGTGCCAGCAGCTTAGTGGTCAGGGCGAACACCGGGGAGCTGTTTTTT
TRBV15	TRBJ1-1	-	-	CATSRHVQNTEAFF	TGTGCCACCAGCAGACATGTCCAGAACACTGAAGCTTTCTTT
TRBV3-1/TRBV3-2	TRBJ2-5	TRBD2	few	CASSQGTSGGIETQYF	TGTGCCAGCAGCCAAGGTACCAGCGGGGGGATTGAGACCCAGTACTTC